This T cell receptor beta chain stems from a study of graft-versus-host responses after intestinal transplantation. As for the study in general: Anti-thymocyte globulin induction was given to all recipients, followed by tacrolimus and steroids for 3 to 4 years. Study findings and constraints: Marrow from the recipient contained GvH clones, some of which had appeared first in ileum or blood.

TCRdb's table, derived via immunoSEQ multiplex PCR, lists solely in-frame clones and lacks some. The table includes some 10,000 clones, about 35% detected once. Irradiated, violet-dye-labeled stimulator cells, some 200,000 in number, were plated with some 200,000 CFSE-labeled responder cells. Cell sorting after the reaction yielded proliferating CFSE-low CD3+CD4+ and CD3+CD8+ responders. This clone appeared a single time. CDR1 is SNHLY and CDR2 is FYNNEI in the germline V gene. CDR3 size: 14 residues. With 3 bases removed from V and 2 bases from J, the gap between germline ends came to 11 bases. The chain employs TRBV2 and TRBJ2-7, with a tentative D call TRBD1 (6 bases). The receptor comes from a human patient who received an intestinal transplant. The starting material was alloreactive CD8+ T cells from a mixed lymphocyte reaction culture, obtained before intestinal transplant. Subset reported: CFSE-low proliferating T cells sorted from roughly 6-day pre-transplant mixed lymphocyte reaction (GvH or HvG direction). DNA for the CDR3: TGTGCCAGCAGTGAGTTCAGGGGCACCTACGAGCAGTACTTC. Its translation is CASSEFRGTYEQYF.